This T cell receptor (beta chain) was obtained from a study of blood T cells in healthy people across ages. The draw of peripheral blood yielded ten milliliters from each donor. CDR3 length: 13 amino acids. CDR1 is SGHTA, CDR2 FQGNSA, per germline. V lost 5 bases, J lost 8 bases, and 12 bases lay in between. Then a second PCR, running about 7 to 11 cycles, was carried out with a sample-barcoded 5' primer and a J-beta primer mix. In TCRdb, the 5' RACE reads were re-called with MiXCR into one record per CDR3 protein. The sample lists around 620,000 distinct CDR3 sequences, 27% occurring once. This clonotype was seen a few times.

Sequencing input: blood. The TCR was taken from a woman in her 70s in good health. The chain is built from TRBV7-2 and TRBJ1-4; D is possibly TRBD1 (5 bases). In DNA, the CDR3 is TGTGCCAGCAGCCCAGTACGGGGCGAAAAACTGTTTTTT. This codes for CASSPVRGEKLFF.